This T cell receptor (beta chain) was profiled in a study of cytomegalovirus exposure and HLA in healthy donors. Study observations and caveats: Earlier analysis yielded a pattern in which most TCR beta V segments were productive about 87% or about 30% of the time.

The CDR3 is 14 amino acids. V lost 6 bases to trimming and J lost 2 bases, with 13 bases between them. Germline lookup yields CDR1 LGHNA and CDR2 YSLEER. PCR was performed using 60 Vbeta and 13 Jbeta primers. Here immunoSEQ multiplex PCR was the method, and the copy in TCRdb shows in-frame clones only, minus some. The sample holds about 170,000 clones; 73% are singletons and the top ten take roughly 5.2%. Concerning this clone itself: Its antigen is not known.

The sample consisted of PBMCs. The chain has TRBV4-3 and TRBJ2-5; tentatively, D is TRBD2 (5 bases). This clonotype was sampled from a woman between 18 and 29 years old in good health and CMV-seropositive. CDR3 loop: CASRFPGKQETQYF. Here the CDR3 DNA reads TGCGCCAGCAGATTTCCGGGGAAACAAGAGACCCAGTACTTC.